This T cell receptor beta chain is drawn from a study of blood T cell repertoires in COVID-19. At the level of the study: Both acute and convalescent COVID-19 samples were obtained from the United States, Italy and Spain. PBMCs, B-cell-depleted T cells, or T cells provided the cDNA or gDNA that made up the material.

CDR1 and CDR2 from the germline V gene are SGHNT and YYREEE (reference sequence). Trimming shortened V by 1 base and J by 4 bases, and 12 bases separated the two germline ends. This CDR3 has 14 amino acids. Original data processing: Reference gene primers were amplified, and this amplification served to estimate nucleated cell counts. TCRdb's table, derived via immunoSEQ multiplex PCR, lists solely in-frame clones and lacks some. That table gives V, J and clone size, and the DNA gave D and trimming. The table has over 85,000 clones, 84% seen once. The source is a man between 35 and 55 years old with active or convalescent COVID-19. The chain recombines TRBV5-4 with TRBJ2-7, with D maybe TRBD1 (6 bases). Sequenced sample: peripheral blood. CDR3 in DNA: TGTGCCAGCAGCTTGCCAGGGGTTTCTTACGAGCAGTACTTC. It specifies CASSLPGVSYEQYF.